The 25 T cell receptor beta chains presented below share a single source sample, sequenced in a study of preoperative IRX-2 immunotherapy in early breast cancer. Treatment indicated: preoperative locoregional IRX-2 cytokine immunotherapy. Profiling relied on immunoSEQ multiplex PCR, and the TCRdb table lists in-frame clones only, not all of them. Counted here are over 25,000 clones, roughly 80% occurring once; the ten biggest clones make up roughly 6.8%. Sequenced material: lymph node tissue, taken after IRX-2 immunotherapy. The source is a human donor with breast cancer.

CDR3 sequence: CASRKPSGRGHIQYF. CDR3 DNA: TGTGCCAGCAGAAAACCTAGCGGGAGGGGGCACATTCAGTACTTC. V and J are TRBV6-8 and TRBJ2-4, with 12 bases that match TRBD2. The length of the CDR3 is 15 residues. Germline values: CDR1 MNHGY, CDR2 SAAAGT. V shed 6 bases, J shed 8 bases, and the junction held 8 bases outside the gene matches.

This clone was seen only once. The chain couples TRBV28 to TRBJ2-7, with D unclear. The CDR3 extends over 13 amino acids. Germline V CDR1 and CDR2: MDHEN, SYDVKM. V was cut by 6 bases and J by 4 bases, with 13 bases left in between. CDR3 DNA: TGTGCCAGCAGCTGGGTGCAAGGTTACGAGCAGTACTTC. It translates to CASSWVQGYEQYF.

The J gene is TRBJ1-1, the V gene TRBV18; D is unresolved. The CDR3 runs 14 residues. V dropped 0 bases and J dropped 4 bases, with 9 bases sitting between them. In germline, CDR1 is KGHSH, CDR2 LQKENI. CDR3 protein: CASSPPGPGTEAFF. The CDR3 DNA sequence: TGTGCCAGCTCACCACCCGGGCCCGGCACTGAAGCTTTCTTT. The full variable domain, rest sourced from reference TRBV18 and TRBJ1-1, is NAGVMQNPRHLVRRRGQEARLRCSPMKGHSHVYWYRQLPEEGLKFMVYLQKENIIDESGMPKERFSAEFPKEGPSILRIQQVVRGDSAAYFCASSPPGPGTEAFFGQGTRLTVV.

The CDR3 here is CASSFDRGTYEQYF. Written as DNA, the CDR3 is TGCGCCAGCAGTTTCGACAGGGGAACCTACGAGCAGTACTTC. V gene TRBV5-1 combines with J gene TRBJ2-7, with 8 bases lining up with TRBD1. The CDR3 consists of 14 residues. V was pared by 5 bases and J by 2 bases, with 6 bases of the junction left unmatched. Germline V gene sequence: CDR1 SGHRS, CDR2 YFSETQ.

The chain uses TRBV7-1 and TRBJ2-5; a weak D match, TRBD1 (6 bases). TRBV7-1 is filed as an ORF, its function uncertain. Trimming took 5 bases from V and 5 from J, leaving 15 bases between them. This CDR3 has 14 amino acids. The CDR3 bases are TGTGCCAGCAGCCGAAGAACAGGGTTGGAGACCCAGTACTTC. This encodes CASSRRTGLETQYF.

This clone came up once. This chain connects TRBV11-3 to TRBJ2-3; no firm D call. With 5 bases removed from V and 3 bases from J, the gap between germline ends came to 18 bases. The CDR3 length is 16 residues. The germline V gene has CDR1 SGHNT and CDR2 YENEEA. The CDR3 nucleotides are TGTGCCAGCAGCCCGCGTGGCAACCTCGCTACAGATACGCAGTATTTT. Amino acids: CASSPRGNLATDTQYF.

The chain recombines TRBV18 with TRBJ1-3; no firm D call. Germline CDR1 KGHSH, CDR2 LQKENI. The CDR3 spans 13 residues. V shed 5 bases and J shed 3 bases, with 8 bases lying between them. The CDR3 DNA sequence: TGTGCCAGCTCAAGGTCAAATGGAAACACCATATATTTT. It translates to CASSRSNGNTIYF.

The rearrangement uses TRBV7-5 and TRBJ2-3; the tabulated D call, TRBD2, remains unverified against the DNA. TRBV7-5 is a pseudogene segment. The CDR3 loop spans 15 amino acids. CDR3 in amino acids: CASSLLYGITDTQYF. The CDR3, as DNA: TGTGCCAGCAGCTTATTGTACGGGATCACAGATACGCAGTATTTT.

This chain's CDR3 is CASSGGAGLNQPQHF. The CDR3, as DNA: TGTGCCAGCTCAGGGGGCGCGGGTCTCAATCAGCCCCAGCATTTT. The chain employs TRBV18 and TRBJ1-5; a weak D match, TRBD1 (6 bases). Trimming shortened V by 5 bases and J by 3 bases, and 14 bases separated the two germline ends. Germline values: CDR1 KGHSH, CDR2 LQKENI. The CDR3 contains 15 residues. The complete variable domain, with remaining parts taken from reference TRBV18 and TRBJ1-5, reads NAGVMQNPRHLVRRRGQEARLRCSPMKGHSHVYWYRQLPEEGLKFMVYLQKENIIDESGMPKERFSAEFPKEGPSILRIQQVVRGDSAAYFCASSGGAGLNQPQHFGDGTRLSIL.

The chain couples TRBV11-1 to TRBJ2-3, with D hard to call. Germline-derived CDR1 and CDR2 are SGHAT and FQDESV (reference sequence). The CDR3 has 18 amino acids. V lost 5 bases, J lost 0 bases, and 21 bases lay in between. The CDR3 DNA reads as TGTGCCAGCAGCCAAGGTAAGCAGTATCCTGGTAGCACAGATACGCAGTATTTT. This encodes CASSQGKQYPGSTDTQYF. Full variable domain (outside the CDR3, taken from reference TRBV11-1 and TRBJ2-3): EAEVAQSPRYKITEKSQAVAFWCDPISGHATLYWYRQILGQGPELLVQFQDESVVDDSQLPKDRFSAERLKGVDSTLKIQPAELGDSAMYLCASSQGKQYPGSTDTQYFGPGTRLTVL.

This chain connects TRBV10-3 to TRBJ2-7, with D possibly matching TRBD2 (6 bases). CDR1 is ENHRY, CDR2 SYGVKD, per germline. V dropped 2 bases and J dropped 6 bases, with 17 bases sitting between them. CDR3 length: 15 residues. The CDR3 sequence is CAISEGPGGAAEQYF. The CDR3 DNA reads TGTGCCATCAGTGAGGGGCCCGGCGGGGCCGCCGAGCAGTACTTC.

The chain is built from TRBV6-8 and TRBJ2-7; the match to TRBD1 covers 11 bases. This CDR3 has 15 amino acids. The V gene end was trimmed by 0 bases and the J gene end by 3 bases; junction bases not matched to a gene: 1. CDR1 is MNHGY and CDR2 is SAAAGT in the germline V gene. CDR3 amino acids: CASSYSGTGGYEQYF. As DNA, the CDR3 is TGTGCCAGCAGTTACTCCGGGACAGGGGGCTACGAGCAGTACTTC.

Relative to its sample, this clone is medium-sized. The chain uses TRBV6-8 and TRBJ1-2, with no clear D. V lost 6 bases to trimming and J lost 6 bases, with 11 bases between them. CDR3 length: 12 residues. Germline CDR1 and CDR2: MNHGY and SAAAGT. CDR3 residues: CASRLRAHGYTF. CDR3 in DNA: TGTGCCAGCAGATTACGGGCGCATGGCTACACCTTC.

This clone was observed a few times. The rearrangement uses TRBV28 and TRBJ1-5; D is unclear. CDR3 length equals 14 residues. Germline V gene data show CDR1 as MDHEN and CDR2 as SYDVKM. V lost 2 bases and J 0 bases, leaving 5 bases between the germline ends. The CDR3 loop reads CASSLENSNQPQHF. The DNA of the CDR3 is TGTGCCAGCAGTTTAGAGAATAGCAATCAGCCCCAGCATTTT.

V gene TRBV5-1 combines with J gene TRBJ2-7; perhaps TRBD1 as D (5 bases). The CDR3 contains 15 residues. Germline CDR1 reads SGHRS; CDR2 reads YFSETQ. Trimming took off 0 bases at V and 7 bases at J, with 17 bases between the two ends. CDR3 residues: CASSLDGASAKEQYF. For the CDR3, the DNA is TGCGCCAGCAGCTTGGATGGGGCATCCGCTAAGGAGCAGTACTTC. Full variable domain (rest looked up from reference TRBV5-1 and TRBJ2-7): KAGVTQTPRYLIKTRGQQVTLSCSPISGHRSVSWYQQTPGQGLQFLFEYFSETQRNKGNFPGRFSGRQFSNSRSEMNVSTLELGDSALYLCASSLDGASAKEQYFGPGTRLTVT.

This clone is labeled medium-sized. V and J are TRBV23-1 and TRBJ2-1; 7 nucleotides agree with TRBD2. TRBV23-1 is known as an ORF, though its function is uncertain. J was trimmed by 2 bases and V by 6 bases; bases with no gene match: 10. CDR3 length: 16 amino acids. The DNA for the CDR3 is TGCGCCAGCAGCCAAGAGTCACGGGAGGCCTACAATGAGCAGTTCTTC. Protein product: CASSQESREAYNEQFF.

The rearrangement joins TRBV7-1 to TRBJ1-1; possibly TRBD1 for D (5 bases). TRBV7-1 is annotated as an ORF whose role is uncertain. V lost 4 bases to trimming and J lost 7 bases, with 19 bases between them. This CDR3 is 15 amino acids long. The CDR3 sequence: CASSLDSPRVSEAFF. The CDR3 nucleotides read TGTGCCAGCAGCTTAGATTCCCCCAGGGTCAGTGAAGCTTTCTTT.

This chain uses TRBV6-8 with TRBJ1-2; 8 bases fit TRBD1. Germline CDR1 and CDR2: MNHGY and SAAAGT. Germline trimming cut 7 bases from V and 4 bases from J; bases unmatched to any gene: 8. CDR3 length: 14 residues. The CDR3 DNA reads as TGTGCCAGCAATCGAGACAGGGGAGGCTATGGCTACACCTTC. As protein: CASNRDRGGYGYTF.

The rearrangement joins TRBV6-7 to TRBJ1-2; D ambiguous. TRBV6-7 is an ORF; its function is uncertain. Trimming removed 9 bases at V and 7 bases at J, with 12 bases between. The CDR3 extends over 11 amino acids. The CDR3 DNA reads TGTGCCAGAGAGAAGGGTCGTGGCTACACCTTC. It is translated as CAREKGRGYTF.

The chain joins TRBV30 to TRBJ1-1; 7 nucleotides agree with TRBD1. The CDR3 length is 16 residues. Germline V lookup: CDR1 GTSNPN, CDR2 SVGIG (reference sequence). The J segment lost 1 base and the V segment lost 3 bases, leaving 11 bases of the junction unmatched. For the CDR3, the DNA is TGTGCCTGGAGCGGAGGAGGGGGCGCGGGGAACACTGAAGCTTTCTTT. Translation: CAWSGGGGAGNTEAFF.

This sequence joins TRBV30 and TRBJ1-3; 8 bases map to TRBD1. This CDR3 is built from 14 residues. After removal of 4 bases from V and 2 bases from J, the junction contained 4 bases not matched to a gene. The germline V gene encodes CDR1 GTSNPN and CDR2 SVGIG (reference sequence). CDR3 sequence: CAWTSDRAGNTIYF. The DNA for the CDR3 is TGTGCCTGGACCTCGGACAGGGCTGGAAACACCATATATTTT. Full variable domain (remainder filled in from reference TRBV30 and TRBJ1-3): SQTIHQWPATLVQPVGSPLSLECTVEGTSNPNLYWYRQAAGRGLQLLFYSVGIGQISSEVPQNLSASRPQDRQFILSSKKLLLSDSGFYLCAWTSDRAGNTIYFGEGSWLTVV.

V usage is TRBV15 and J usage is TRBJ2-2; 8 positions match TRBD2. Germline V gene data show CDR1 as LNHNV and CDR2 as YYDKDF (reference sequence). Trimming took 9 bases from V and 0 from J; bases not matched to a gene: 6. CDR3 length: 15 amino acids. DNA for the CDR3: TGTGCCACAAAGCGGGGGCCAGCGAACACCGGGGAGCTGTTTTTT. Its translation: CATKRGPANTGELFF.

In this sample, this clone turned up a few times. The gene calls are TRBV28 and TRBJ1-4, with a weak D call TRBD1 (5 bases). The V gene lost 10 bases and the J gene lost 4 bases, with 13 bases spanning the gap. CDR3 length: 13 residues. Germline V CDR1 and CDR2: MDHEN, SYDVKM. The CDR3 sequence is CAIRDQDNEKLFF. CDR3 nucleotides: TGTGCCATCAGGGACCAAGATAATGAAAAACTGTTTTTT.

This clone was recorded only once. The chain has TRBV9 and TRBJ1-1; D gene ambiguous. The V end was cut by 5 bases, the J end by 12 bases, with 23 bases between. Germline V gives CDR1 SGDLS, CDR2 YYNGEE. There are 14 residues in the CDR3. In DNA form, the CDR3 reads TGTGCCAGCAGTGAACAGCTAGGGCTGGTGTATCCTTTCTTT. This translates into CASSEQLGLVYPFF.

A note on this clone: The conserved phenylalanine or tryptophan normally closing the CDR3 is absent here, so this likely arose from a read error. No DNA is shown, since the ends of the CDR3 on it are uncertain; the CDR3 is the one TCRdb lists. V is TRBV14 and J is TRBJ2-7; the listed D gene, TRBD2, was not tested against the DNA. Including both end residues, the CDR3 is 12 amino acids long. The V gene's germline CDR1 is SGHDN and CDR2 FVKESK. CDR3 loop: CASSQRRGTLRL.